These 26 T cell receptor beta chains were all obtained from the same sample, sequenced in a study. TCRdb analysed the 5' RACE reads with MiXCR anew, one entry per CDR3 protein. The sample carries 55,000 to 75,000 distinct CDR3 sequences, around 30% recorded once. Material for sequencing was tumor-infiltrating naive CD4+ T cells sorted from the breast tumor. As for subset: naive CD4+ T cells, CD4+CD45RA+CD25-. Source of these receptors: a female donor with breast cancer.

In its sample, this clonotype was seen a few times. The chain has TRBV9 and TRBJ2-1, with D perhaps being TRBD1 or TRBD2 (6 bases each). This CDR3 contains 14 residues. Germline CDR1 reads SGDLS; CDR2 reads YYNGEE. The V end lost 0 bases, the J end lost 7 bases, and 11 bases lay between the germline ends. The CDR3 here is CASSVVGGHNEQFF. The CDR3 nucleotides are TGTGCCAGCAGCGTAGTAGGGGGGCATAATGAGCAGTTCTTC.

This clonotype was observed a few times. The CDR3 DNA sequence: TGCGCCAGCAGCCTAAGGACTAGCGGGGATTCCGGGGAGCTGTTTTTT. Amino acids: CASSLRTSGDSGELFF. The V gene is TRBV5-1, the J gene TRBJ2-2; 12 positions agree with TRBD2. The germline CDR1 and CDR2 sequences are SGHRS and YFSETQ. The CDR3 is made up of 16 amino acids. The V and J ends lost 4 bases and 6 bases, in that order; junction bases with no gene match: 7.

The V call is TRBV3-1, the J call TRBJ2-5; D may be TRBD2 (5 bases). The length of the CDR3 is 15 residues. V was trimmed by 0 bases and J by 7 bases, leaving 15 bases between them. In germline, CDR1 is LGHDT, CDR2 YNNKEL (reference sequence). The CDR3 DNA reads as TGTGCCAGCAGCCAAGATTCTCGGGGTACTGGGACCCAGTACTTC. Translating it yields CASSQDSRGTGTQYF.

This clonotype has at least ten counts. The CDR3 protein is CASSELAGVSYNEQFF. The DNA of the CDR3 is TGCGCCAGCAGTGAACTAGCGGGGGTCTCCTACAATGAGCAGTTCTTC. The chain uses TRBV10-1 and TRBJ2-1; 11 bases are a match to TRBD2. The CDR3 extends over 16 amino acids. The J segment lost 0 bases and the V segment lost 3 bases, leaving 1 base of the junction unmatched. The V gene's germline CDR1 is WNHNN and CDR2 SYGVQD (reference sequence).

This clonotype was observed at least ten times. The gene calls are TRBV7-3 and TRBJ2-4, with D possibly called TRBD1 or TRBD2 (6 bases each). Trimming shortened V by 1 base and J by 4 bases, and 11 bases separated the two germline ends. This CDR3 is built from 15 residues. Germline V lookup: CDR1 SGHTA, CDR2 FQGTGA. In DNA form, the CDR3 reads TGTGCCAGCAGCTTAAGAGGGGGGAGGAAAAACATTCAGTACTTC. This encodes CASSLRGGRKNIQYF.

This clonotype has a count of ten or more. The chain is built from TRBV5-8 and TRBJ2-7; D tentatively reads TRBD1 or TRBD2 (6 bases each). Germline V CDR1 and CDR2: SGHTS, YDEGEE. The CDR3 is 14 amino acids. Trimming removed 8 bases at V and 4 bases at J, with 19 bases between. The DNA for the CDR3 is TGTGCCAGTAGATCGAGGAGGGGGTCATACGAGCAGTACTTC. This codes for CASRSRRGSYEQYF.

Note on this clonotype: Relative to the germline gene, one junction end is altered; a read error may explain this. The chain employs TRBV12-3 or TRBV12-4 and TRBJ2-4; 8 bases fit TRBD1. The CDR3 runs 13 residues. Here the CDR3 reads CASSFMSQGEWDF. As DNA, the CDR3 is TGTGCCAGCAGTTTCATGTCACAGGGGGAATGGGACTTC.

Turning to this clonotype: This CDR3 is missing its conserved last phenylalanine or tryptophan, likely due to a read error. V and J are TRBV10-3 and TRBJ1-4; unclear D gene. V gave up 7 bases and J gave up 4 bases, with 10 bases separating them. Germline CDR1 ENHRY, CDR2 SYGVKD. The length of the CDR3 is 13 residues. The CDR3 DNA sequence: TGTGCCATCACCGAAGTGCTTAATGAAAAACTGTTTCTT. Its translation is CAITEVLNEKLFL.

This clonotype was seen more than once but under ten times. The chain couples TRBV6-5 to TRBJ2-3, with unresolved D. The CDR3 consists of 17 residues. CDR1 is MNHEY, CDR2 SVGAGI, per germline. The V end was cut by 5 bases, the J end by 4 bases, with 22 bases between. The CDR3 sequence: CASSEVFAPLTADTQYF. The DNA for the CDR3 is TGTGCCAGCAGTGAAGTCTTCGCACCCCTAACGGCAGATACGCAGTATTTT.

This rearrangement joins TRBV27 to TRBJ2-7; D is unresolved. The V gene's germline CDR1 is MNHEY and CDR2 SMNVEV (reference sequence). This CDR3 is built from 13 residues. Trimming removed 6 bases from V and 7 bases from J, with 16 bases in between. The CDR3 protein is CASSQPPPGEQYF. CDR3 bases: TGTGCCAGCAGCCAACCGCCCCCTGGGGAGCAGTACTTC.

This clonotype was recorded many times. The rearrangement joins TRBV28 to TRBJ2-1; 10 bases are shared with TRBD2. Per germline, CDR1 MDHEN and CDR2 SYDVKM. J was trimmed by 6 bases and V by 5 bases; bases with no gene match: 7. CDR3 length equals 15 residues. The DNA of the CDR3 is TGTGCCAGCAGTACGTCAGCGGGAGGGGGCAATGAGCAGTTCTTC. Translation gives CASSTSAGGGNEQFF.

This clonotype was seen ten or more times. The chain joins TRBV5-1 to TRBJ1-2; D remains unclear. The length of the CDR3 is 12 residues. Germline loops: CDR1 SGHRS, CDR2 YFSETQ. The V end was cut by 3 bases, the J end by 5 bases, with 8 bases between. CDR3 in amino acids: CASSSQLYGYTF. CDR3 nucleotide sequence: TGCGCCAGCAGCTCCCAGCTATATGGCTACACCTTC.

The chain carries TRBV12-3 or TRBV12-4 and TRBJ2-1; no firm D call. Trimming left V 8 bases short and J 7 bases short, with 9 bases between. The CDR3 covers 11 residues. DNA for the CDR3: TGTGCCAGCCTTAGTACGAATGAGCAGTTCTTC. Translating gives CASLSTNEQFF.

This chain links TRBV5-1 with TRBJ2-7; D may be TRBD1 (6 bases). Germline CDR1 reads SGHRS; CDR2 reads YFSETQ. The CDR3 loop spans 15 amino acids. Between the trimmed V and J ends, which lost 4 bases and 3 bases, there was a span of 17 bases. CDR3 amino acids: CASSPDAGTSYEQYF. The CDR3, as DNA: TGCGCCAGCAGCCCGGACGCCGGGACAAGCTACGAGCAGTACTTC. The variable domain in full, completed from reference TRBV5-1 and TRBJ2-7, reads KAGVTQTPRYLIKTRGQQVTLSCSPISGHRSVSWYQQTPGQGLQFLFEYFSETQRNKGNFPGRFSGRQFSNSRSEMNVSTLELGDSALYLCASSPDAGTSYEQYFGPGTRLTVT.

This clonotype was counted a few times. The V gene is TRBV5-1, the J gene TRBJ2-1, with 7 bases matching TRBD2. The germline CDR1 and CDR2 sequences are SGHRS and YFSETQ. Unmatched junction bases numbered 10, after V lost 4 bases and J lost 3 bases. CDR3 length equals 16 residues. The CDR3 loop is CASSPISGNIYNEQFF. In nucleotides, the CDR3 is TGCGCCAGCAGCCCTATAAGCGGGAACATCTACAATGAGCAGTTCTTC. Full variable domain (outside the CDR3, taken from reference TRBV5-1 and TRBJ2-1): KAGVTQTPRYLIKTRGQQVTLSCSPISGHRSVSWYQQTPGQGLQFLFEYFSETQRNKGNFPGRFSGRQFSNSRSEMNVSTLELGDSALYLCASSPISGNIYNEQFFGPGTRLTVL.

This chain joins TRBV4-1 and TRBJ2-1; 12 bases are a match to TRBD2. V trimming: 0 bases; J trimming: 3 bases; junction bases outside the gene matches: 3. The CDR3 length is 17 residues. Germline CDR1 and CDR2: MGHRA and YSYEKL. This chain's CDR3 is CASSQDPTSGSYNEQFF. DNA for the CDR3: TGCGCCAGCAGCCAAGATCCGACTAGCGGGAGCTACAATGAGCAGTTCTTC.

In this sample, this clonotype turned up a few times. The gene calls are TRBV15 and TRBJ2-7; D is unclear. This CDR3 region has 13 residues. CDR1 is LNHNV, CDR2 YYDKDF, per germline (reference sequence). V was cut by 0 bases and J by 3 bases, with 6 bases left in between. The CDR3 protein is CATSRDRRYEQYF. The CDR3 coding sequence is TGTGCCACCAGCAGAGATAGACGCTACGAGCAGTACTTC.

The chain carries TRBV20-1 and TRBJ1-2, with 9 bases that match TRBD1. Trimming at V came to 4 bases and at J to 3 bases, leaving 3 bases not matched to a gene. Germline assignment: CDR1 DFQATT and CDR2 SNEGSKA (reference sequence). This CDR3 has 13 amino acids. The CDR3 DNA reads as TGCAGTGCTACCCGGGACAGGGACTATGGCTACACCTTC. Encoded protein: CSATRDRDYGYTF.

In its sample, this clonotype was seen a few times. Written as DNA, the CDR3 is TGCGCCAGTCAGACAAATATGAACACTGAAGCTTTCTTT. Its translation: CASQTNMNTEAFF. The chain has TRBV5-1 and TRBJ1-1; D unresolved. The CDR3 sequence is 13 residues long. The germline gives CDR1 SGHRS, CDR2 YFSETQ. The V gene lost 8 bases and the J gene lost 0 bases, with 11 bases spanning the gap.

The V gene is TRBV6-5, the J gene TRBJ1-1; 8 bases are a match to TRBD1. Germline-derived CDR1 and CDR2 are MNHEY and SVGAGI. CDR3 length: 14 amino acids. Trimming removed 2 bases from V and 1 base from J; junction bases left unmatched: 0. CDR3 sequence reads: CASSYGQGNTEAFF. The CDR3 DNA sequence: TGTGCCAGCAGTTACGGACAGGGGAACACTGAAGCTTTCTTT.

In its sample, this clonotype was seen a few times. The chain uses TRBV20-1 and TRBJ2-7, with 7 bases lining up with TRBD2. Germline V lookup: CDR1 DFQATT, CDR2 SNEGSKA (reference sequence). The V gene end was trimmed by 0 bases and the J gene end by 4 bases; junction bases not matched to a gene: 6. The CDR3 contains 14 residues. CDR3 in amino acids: CSAREAGRLYEQYF. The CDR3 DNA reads TGCAGTGCTAGAGAAGCGGGGAGGTTATACGAGCAGTACTTC.

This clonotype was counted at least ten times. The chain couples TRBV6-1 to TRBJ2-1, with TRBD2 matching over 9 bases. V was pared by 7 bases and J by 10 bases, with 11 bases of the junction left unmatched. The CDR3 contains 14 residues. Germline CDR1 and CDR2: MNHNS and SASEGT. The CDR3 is CASTDQRSGGEQFF. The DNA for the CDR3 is TGTGCCAGCACTGATCAACGGAGCGGGGGGGAGCAGTTCTTC.

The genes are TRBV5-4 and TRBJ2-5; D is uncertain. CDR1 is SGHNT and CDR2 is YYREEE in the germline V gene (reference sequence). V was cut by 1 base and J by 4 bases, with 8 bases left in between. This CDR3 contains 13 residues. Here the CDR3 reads CASSLWQRETQYF. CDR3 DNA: TGTGCCAGCAGCTTGTGGCAGCGAGAGACCCAGTACTTC.

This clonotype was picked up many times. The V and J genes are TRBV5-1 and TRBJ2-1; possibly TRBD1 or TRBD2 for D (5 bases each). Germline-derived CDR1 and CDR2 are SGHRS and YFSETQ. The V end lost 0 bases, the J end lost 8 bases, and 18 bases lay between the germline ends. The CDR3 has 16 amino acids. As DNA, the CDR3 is TGCGCCAGCAGCTTGGTTGAGGGTGGGGGAATGGATGAGCAGTTCTTC. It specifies CASSLVEGGGMDEQFF. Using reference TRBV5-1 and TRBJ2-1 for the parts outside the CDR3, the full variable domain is KAGVTQTPRYLIKTRGQQVTLSCSPISGHRSVSWYQQTPGQGLQFLFEYFSETQRNKGNFPGRFSGRQFSNSRSEMNVSTLELGDSALYLCASSLVEGGGMDEQFFGPGTRLTVL.

In nucleotides, the CDR3 is TGTGCCAGCAGCGTAGTGGAGAAAGAGACCCAGTACTTC. Residues: CASSVVEKETQYF. The genes are TRBV9 and TRBJ2-5; no reliable D call. The CDR3 runs to 13 residues. Trimming left V 0 bases short and J 3 bases short, with 6 bases between. The germline V gene encodes CDR1 SGDLS and CDR2 YYNGEE.

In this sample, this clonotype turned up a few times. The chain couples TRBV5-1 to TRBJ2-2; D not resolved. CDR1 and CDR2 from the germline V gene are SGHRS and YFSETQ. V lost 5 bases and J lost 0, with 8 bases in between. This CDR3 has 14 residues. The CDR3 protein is CASRVDANTGELFF. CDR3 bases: TGCGCCAGCAGGGTGGACGCGAACACCGGGGAGCTGTTTTTT.